Listed here are 22 T cell receptor beta chains from one sample, sequenced in a study of shared clonotypes between healthy human individuals. Repertoires were generated with immunoSEQ multiplex PCR, while TCRdb's copy carries only in-frame clones and drops some. The table lists about a million clones, about 72% of them singletons. Sequencing was performed on memory CD4+ T cells from PBMCs. Subset noted: CD45RA-negative fraction. Receptors were obtained from a man younger than 35 in good health. Some clones in this sample may be carry-over from other donors' samples.

This chain links TRBV28 with TRBJ2-2; D gene unclear. Trimming removed 2 bases at V and 1 base at J, with 14 bases between. From germline, CDR1 is MDHEN and CDR2 SYDVKM. The CDR3 is 17 residues long. The CDR3 region is CASSLGLLPLNTGELFF. CDR3 in DNA: TGTGCCAGCAGTTTAGGGCTACTACCATTGAACACCGGGGAGCTGTTTTTT.

The rearrangement links TRBV19 to TRBJ2-1; maybe TRBD2 (6 bases). The length of the CDR3 is 13 residues. CDR1 and CDR2 (germline): LNHDA, SQIVND (reference sequence). Trimming cost V 6 bases and J 4 bases, with 10 bases left between them. The CDR3 sequence: CASRPRGYNEQFF. CDR3 bases: TGTGCCAGTAGGCCACGGGGGTACAATGAGCAGTTCTTC.

The rearrangement uses TRBV4-1 and TRBJ1-1; 7 nucleotides agree with TRBD1. J was trimmed by 4 bases and V by 6 bases; bases with no gene match: 11. Per germline, CDR1 MGHRA and CDR2 YSYEKL. The CDR3 loop spans 15 amino acids. CDR3 DNA sequence: TGCGCCAGCAGGAAAACTCGGGACAGTTCCACTGAAGCTTTCTTT. Its protein is CASRKTRDSSTEAFF.

The gene calls are TRBV7-2 and TRBJ2-7, with unresolved D. V lost 1 base and J 3 bases, leaving 7 bases between the germline ends. CDR1 and CDR2 (germline): SGHTA, FQGNSA. This CDR3 spans 13 amino acids. The CDR3 region has the DNA TGTGCCAGCAGCTTAGGAGGTTTCTACGAGCAGTACTTC. It encodes CASSLGGFYEQYF.

The chain is built from TRBV6-1 and TRBJ2-3; D is undetermined. CDR1 is MNHNS, CDR2 SASEGT, per germline. The CDR3 runs 12 residues. V was pared by 3 bases and J by 7 bases, with 8 bases between. The CDR3 loop is CASSDPRNTQYF. The CDR3 DNA follows: TGTGCCAGCAGTGACCCAAGAAATACGCAGTATTTT.

This clone was observed a few times. J is TRBJ1-5 and V is TRBV6-6; possibly TRBD1 for D (6 bases). This CDR3 comprises 16 residues. V gave up 0 bases and J gave up 2 bases, with 11 bases separating them. The germline gives CDR1 MNHNY, CDR2 SVGAGI (reference sequence). CDR3 in DNA: TGTGCCAGCAGTTACTCGGGGGGCACCGGCAATCAGCCCCAGCATTTT. Its protein product is CASSYSGGTGNQPQHF.

The chain couples TRBV6-1 to TRBJ1-2; TRBD1 matches 10 bases. V lost 5 bases to trimming and J lost 2 bases; unmatched junction nucleotides: 2. Germline CDR1 MNHNS, CDR2 SASEGT. CDR3 length equals 14 residues. CDR3 loop: CASSTDRGNYGYTF. CDR3 bases: TGTGCCAGCAGTACGGACAGGGGGAACTATGGCTACACCTTC.

Note on this clone: The same CDR3 is also encoded by other DNA sequences in this sample. The CDR3 region has the DNA TGTGCCAGTAGTATCACAGGGAAGAACACTGAAGCTTTCTTT. Translating gives CASSITGKNTEAFF. The chain links TRBV19 to TRBJ1-1, with D possibly TRBD1 on 6 matching bases. V shed 3 bases and J shed 1 base, with 9 bases lying between them. The CDR3 spans 14 residues. The V gene's germline CDR1 is LNHDA and CDR2 SQIVND (reference sequence).

The V gene is TRBV27, the J gene TRBJ2-5, with 9 bases matching TRBD2. Trimming at V came to 4 bases and at J to 4 bases, leaving 10 bases not matched to a gene. The germline V gene encodes CDR1 MNHEY and CDR2 SMNVEV (reference sequence). The CDR3 loop spans 16 amino acids. For the CDR3, the DNA is TGTGCCAGCAGTTCCCTGGGGGCGGGAGGGGGAGAGACCCAGTACTTC. This codes for CASSSLGAGGGETQYF.

V gene TRBV4-1 combines with J gene TRBJ2-1; D is uncertain. The CDR3 is 14 residues long. Germline assignment: CDR1 MGHRA and CDR2 YSYEKL. Trimming left V 5 bases short and J 3 bases short, with 11 bases between. CDR3 sequence (DNA): TGCGCCAGCAGCGACGAATCTGACTACAATGAGCAGTTCTTC. As protein: CASSDESDYNEQFF.

This chain links TRBV29-1 with TRBJ1-1; no clear D. Germline V gives CDR1 SQVTM, CDR2 ANQGSEA. The CDR3 is 13 amino acids. The V end was cut by 3 bases, the J end by 0 bases, with 8 bases between. DNA of the CDR3: TGCAGCGTTGAGAAGATCTTGAACACTGAAGCTTTCTTT. It specifies CSVEKILNTEAFF. The variable domain in full, with the rest retrieved from reference TRBV29-1 and TRBJ1-1, is SAVISQKPSRDICQRGTSLTIQCQVDSQVTMMFWYRQQPGQSLTLIATANQGSEATYESGFVIDKFPISRPNLTFSTLTVSNMSPEDSSIYLCSVEKILNTEAFFGQGTRLTVV.

In this sample, this clone turned up once. The chain combines TRBV6-5 with TRBJ1-1; D uncertain. V gave up 7 bases and J gave up 5 bases, with 20 bases separating them. CDR3 size: 15 residues. The V gene's germline CDR1 is MNHEY and CDR2 SVGAGI. The CDR3 region has the DNA TGTGCCAGCATTGCTAGGCGCCCCCGAGGAACTGAAGCTTTCTTT. Residues: CASIARRPRGTEAFF.

This clone was found a few times. Other nucleotide sequences in the sample specify the same CDR3. The chain couples TRBV18 to TRBJ1-2; D is uncertain. The V and J ends lost 1 base and 5 bases respectively, with 8 bases between them. Germline V lookup: CDR1 KGHSH, CDR2 LQKENI. The CDR3 spans 13 residues. The CDR3 DNA follows: TGTGCCAGCTCACCACGGTCAGATTATGGCTACACCTTC. It encodes CASSPRSDYGYTF.

This sequence joins TRBV9 and TRBJ2-3; D uncertain. CDR3 size: 13 residues. Trimming pared 5 bases from V and 0 bases from J, leaving 7 bases between. The germline V gene has CDR1 SGDLS and CDR2 YYNGEE. CDR3 bases: TGTGCCAGCAGAGATTCTAGCACAGATACGCAGTATTTT. Amino acid sequence: CASRDSSTDTQYF.

The chain employs TRBV7-8 and TRBJ1-5; weak D call: TRBD1 (5 bases). Germline V gene sequence: CDR1 SGHVS, CDR2 FQNEAQ. The CDR3 loop spans 16 amino acids. Trimming cost V 3 bases and J 5 bases, with 17 bases left between them. The CDR3 reads CASSFGASASYQPQHF. The CDR3, as DNA: TGTGCCAGCAGCTTCGGGGCTTCCGCCTCATATCAGCCCCAGCATTTT.

The genes are TRBV7-9 and TRBJ2-2; 9 nucleotides align to TRBD1. The V gene's germline CDR1 is SEHNR and CDR2 FQNEAQ (reference sequence). With 4 bases clipped from V and 4 bases from J, the junction kept 7 bases outside the gene matches. The CDR3 is 16 residues long. This chain's CDR3 is CASSYRTGAGTGELFF. The CDR3 bases are TGTGCCAGCAGCTACCGGACAGGGGCGGGCACCGGGGAGCTGTTTTTT.

The chain combines TRBV4-2 with TRBJ1-1; D remains unclear. The CDR3 has 15 amino acids. Germline CDR1 and CDR2: LGHNA and YNFKEQ. Trimming shortened V by 0 bases and J by 0 bases, and 8 bases separated the two germline ends. DNA for the CDR3: TGTGCCAGCAGCCAAGATGAGGGCCTGAACACTGAAGCTTTCTTT. Translating gives CASSQDEGLNTEAFF.

The chain combines TRBV19 with TRBJ2-5, with 9 bases that match TRBD1. Germline V gene sequence: CDR1 LNHDA, CDR2 SQIVND (reference sequence). CDR3 length: 15 residues. After removal of 7 bases from V and 1 base from J, the junction contained 7 bases not matched to a gene. This CDR3 reads CASTAPGQGQETQYF. The CDR3 DNA reads as TGTGCCAGTACCGCACCGGGACAGGGCCAAGAGACCCAGTACTTC.

V gene TRBV2 combines with J gene TRBJ2-3; D is unclear. The CDR3 runs to 12 residues. The germline V and J ends were trimmed by 5 bases and 3 bases, with 6 bases remaining between them. The germline V gene has CDR1 SNHLY and CDR2 FYNNEI. The chain's CDR3 is CASSRVTDTQYF. The CDR3, as DNA: TGTGCCAGCAGTAGAGTGACAGATACGCAGTATTTT.

This rearrangement joins TRBV27 to TRBJ1-1; D not resolved. With 2 bases removed from V and 5 bases from J, the gap between germline ends came to 9 bases. Germline lookup yields CDR1 MNHEY and CDR2 SMNVEV (reference sequence). The CDR3 covers 13 residues. The CDR3 region is CASSLNGETEAFF. The CDR3 bases are TGTGCCAGCAGTTTAAACGGGGAAACTGAAGCTTTCTTT.

J is TRBJ2-7 and V is TRBV4-1; tentatively, D is TRBD2 (5 bases). Germline V lookup: CDR1 MGHRA, CDR2 YSYEKL. V was clipped by 1 base and J by 1 base, with 17 bases between them. The CDR3 is 17 amino acids. The CDR3: CASSQGVVRGRSYEQYF. The CDR3 coding sequence is TGCGCCAGCAGCCAAGGGGTTGTACGAGGGAGATCCTACGAGCAGTACTTC.

The chain has TRBV2 and TRBJ2-2; D call uncertain. The germline V gene encodes CDR1 SNHLY and CDR2 FYNNEI. The CDR3 totals 14 residues. Trimming took 3 bases from V and 4 from J, leaving 9 bases between them. The DNA for the CDR3 is TGTGCCAGCAGTGAGGAGCGCTCCACCGGGGAGCTGTTTTTT. Translating gives CASSEERSTGELFF. The variable domain in full, completed from reference TRBV2 and TRBJ2-2, reads EPEVTQTPSHQVTQMGQEVILRCVPISNHLYFYWYRQILGQKVEFLVSFYNNEISEKSEIFDDQFSVERPDGSNFTLKIRSTKLEDSAMYFCASSEERSTGELFFGEGSRLTVL.